What follows are 8 T cell receptor beta chains derived from one specimen sequenced in a study of shared clonotypes between healthy human individuals. Using immunoSEQ multiplex PCR, the repertoire was profiled, and TCRdb retains in-frame clones only, with some absent. Of approximately 600,000 clones listed, approximately 95% are singletons. In the naive CD8 group, cells lacked CD45RO and were positively selected for CCR7, so terminally differentiated effector memory CD45RA+ cells were left out. The sample taken for sequencing was naive CD8+ T cells sorted from blood. These receptor sequences come from a woman younger than 45 in good health.

The chain links TRBV7-9 to TRBJ2-7; TRBD2 is a possible D gene (6 bases). Deletions cut 5 bases from V and 0 bases from J, with 17 bases between. The CDR3 extends over 16 amino acids. Germline values: CDR1 SEHNR, CDR2 FQNEAQ (reference sequence). CDR3 nucleotide sequence: TGTGCCAGCAGCCCCCCCGGAACTAGCTACTCCTACGAGCAGTACTTC. Translation: CASSPPGTSYSYEQYF.

V and J are TRBV7-9 and TRBJ1-5; 12 bases are shared with TRBD1. This CDR3 spans 16 amino acids. The V gene end was trimmed by 4 bases and the J gene end by 4 bases; junction bases not matched to a gene: 5. The germline V gene has CDR1 SEHNR and CDR2 FQNEAQ (reference sequence). The CDR3 coding sequence is TGTGCCAGCAGCTCCGGGACAGGGGGCCCAAATCAGCCCCAGCATTTT. Protein sequence: CASSSGTGGPNQPQHF.

Concerning this clone itself: Other DNA sequences of this sample code for an identical CDR3. The gene calls are TRBV20-1 and TRBJ2-7, with a possible D match to TRBD2 (5 bases). CDR1 DFQATT and CDR2 SNEGSKA come from the germline V gene (reference sequence). The CDR3 runs to 11 residues. V gave up 5 bases and J gave up 3 bases, with 8 bases separating them. The CDR3 spells CSARTGYEQYF. In DNA form, the CDR3 reads TGCAGTGCTCGGACTGGCTACGAGCAGTACTTC.

J is TRBJ2-6 and V is TRBV4-1; unclear D gene. Trimming pared 4 bases from V and 1 base from J, leaving 8 bases between. Germline lookup yields CDR1 MGHRA and CDR2 YSYEKL. The CDR3 is made up of 15 amino acids. CDR3 bases: TGCGCCAGCAGCCCCTACTCGTCTGGGGCCAACGTCCTGACTTTC. This encodes CASSPYSSGANVLTF.

This chain joins TRBV7-9 and TRBJ2-1, with 7 bases identical to TRBD1. The germline gives CDR1 SEHNR, CDR2 FQNEAQ (reference sequence). There are 13 residues in the CDR3. The V and J ends lost 5 bases and 6 bases, in that order; junction bases with no gene match: 4. The CDR3 sequence is CASSLRDSNEQFF. The CDR3 DNA follows: TGTGCCAGCAGCCTCCGGGACAGCAATGAGCAGTTCTTC.

The chain joins TRBV6-6 to TRBJ2-3, with no clear D. CDR3 size: 14 residues. Germline loops: CDR1 MNHNY, CDR2 SVGAGI (reference sequence). Trimming cost V 5 bases and J 6 bases, with 15 bases left between them. In DNA form, the CDR3 reads TGTGCCAGCAGTCTATACCGGGCAAAGGATACGCAGTATTTT. Translation: CASSLYRAKDTQYF.

The chain carries TRBV7-3 and TRBJ2-1, with D perhaps matching TRBD1 (5 bases). Deletions cut 2 bases from V and 5 bases from J, with 19 bases between. Germline values: CDR1 SGHTA, CDR2 FQGTGA. The CDR3 runs 17 residues. The CDR3 sequence: CASSLYAVVGADNEQFF. CDR3 nucleotide sequence: TGTGCCAGCAGCTTATACGCGGTTGTAGGGGCCGACAATGAGCAGTTCTTC. Based on the CDR3 plus reference TRBV7-3 and TRBJ2-1, the full variable domain is GAGVSQTPSNKVTEKGKYVELRCDPISGHTALYWYRQSLGQGPEFLIYFQGTGAADDSGLPNDRFFAVRPEGSVSTLKIQRTERGDSAVYLCASSLYAVVGADNEQFFGPGTRLTVL.

The chain recombines TRBV11-2 with TRBJ1-2; 7 bases align to TRBD1. Germline V CDR1 and CDR2: SGHAT, FQNNGV. The CDR3 totals 15 residues. After removal of 5 bases from V and 4 bases from J, the junction contained 10 bases not matched to a gene. In DNA form, the CDR3 reads TGTGCCAGCAGCACCTTGGGCAGGGGGATCTATGGCTACACCTTC. Translating gives CASSTLGRGIYGYTF.